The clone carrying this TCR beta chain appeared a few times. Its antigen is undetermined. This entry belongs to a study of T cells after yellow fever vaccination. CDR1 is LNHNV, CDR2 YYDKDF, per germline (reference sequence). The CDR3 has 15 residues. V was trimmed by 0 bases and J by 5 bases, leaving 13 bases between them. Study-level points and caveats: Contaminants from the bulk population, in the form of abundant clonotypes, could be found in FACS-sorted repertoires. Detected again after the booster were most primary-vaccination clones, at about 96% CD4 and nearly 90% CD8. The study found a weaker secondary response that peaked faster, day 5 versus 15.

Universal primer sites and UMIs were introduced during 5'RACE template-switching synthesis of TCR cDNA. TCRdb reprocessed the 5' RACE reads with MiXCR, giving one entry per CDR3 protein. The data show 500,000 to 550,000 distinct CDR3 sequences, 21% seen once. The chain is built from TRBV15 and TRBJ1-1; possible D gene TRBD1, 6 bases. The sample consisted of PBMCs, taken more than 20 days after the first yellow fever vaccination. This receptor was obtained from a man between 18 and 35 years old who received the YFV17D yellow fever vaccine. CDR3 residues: CATSRDRGPMTEAFF. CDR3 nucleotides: TGTGCCACCAGCAGAGACAGGGGACCGATGACTGAAGCTTTCTTT.